This TCR beta chain appears in the sequencing data of a study of T cells expressing NK-cell markers. Study-wide results and limits: Nothing established the HCMV specificity of expanded NKG2C+ T cell clones.

The CDR3 runs 13 residues. Germline loops: CDR1 SQVTM, CDR2 ANQGSEA. For this clonotype: No antigen is known for it.

The TCR beta cDNA came from 5'RACE template switching with UMIs. TCRdb re-called the 5' RACE reads; one entry per CDR3 protein, DNA not given. This table lists 300,000 to 500,000 distinct CDR3 sequences. This chain links TRBV29-1 with TRBJ2-1; the TCRdb D gene call, TRBD2, has no DNA to confirm it. The receptor's source is a woman aged 45-65 years in good health. Sequenced material: blood T cells: a sorted CD56 or NKG2C T cell subset, CD4+ or CD8+ T cells, or bulk PBMC T cells (not recorded which). CDR3 loop: CSVEGLAGVEQFF.